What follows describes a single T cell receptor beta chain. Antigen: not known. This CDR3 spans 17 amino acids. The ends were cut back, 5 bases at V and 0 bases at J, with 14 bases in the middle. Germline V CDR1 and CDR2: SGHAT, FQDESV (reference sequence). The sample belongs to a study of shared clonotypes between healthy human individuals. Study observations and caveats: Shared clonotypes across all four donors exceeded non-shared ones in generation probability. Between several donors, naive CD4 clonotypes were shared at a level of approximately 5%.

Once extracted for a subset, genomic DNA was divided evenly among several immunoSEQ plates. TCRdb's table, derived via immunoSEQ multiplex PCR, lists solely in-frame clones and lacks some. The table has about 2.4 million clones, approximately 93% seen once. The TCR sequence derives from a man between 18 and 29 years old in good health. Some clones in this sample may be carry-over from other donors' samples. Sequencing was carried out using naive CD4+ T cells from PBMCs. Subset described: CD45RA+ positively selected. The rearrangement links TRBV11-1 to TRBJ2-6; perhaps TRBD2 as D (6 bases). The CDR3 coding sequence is TGTGCCAGCAGCGTGGGACTGTTATTCTCTGGGGCCAACGTCCTGACTTTC. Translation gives CASSVGLLFSGANVLTF.